Below, 32 T cell receptor beta chains from the same sample are listed, as sequenced in a study of control samples from healthy donors and cancer patients. Produced via immunoSEQ multiplex PCR; TCRdb's table is partial and in-frame only. The sample has some 77,000 clones, approximately 88% seen once. Sequenced input: blood. The origin of the receptors is a woman aged 55-75 years in good health.

The rearrangement joins TRBV7-2 to TRBJ1-1, with D perhaps matching TRBD1 (6 bases). The CDR3 covers 15 residues. V dropped 2 bases and J dropped 1 base, with 11 bases sitting between them. Germline V lookup: CDR1 SGHTA, CDR2 FQGNSA. In nucleotides, the CDR3 is TGTGCCAGCAGCTTAATGGGGGCGCGGAACACTGAAGCTTTCTTT. It is translated as CASSLMGARNTEAFF. The entire variable domain, with the rest obtained from reference TRBV7-2 and TRBJ1-1, is as follows: GAGVSQSPSNKVTEKGKDVELRCDPISGHTALYWYRQSLGQGLEFLIYFQGNSAPDKSGLPSDRFSAERTGGSVSTLTIQRTQQEDSAVYLCASSLMGARNTEAFFGQGTRLTVV.

The chain employs TRBV6-2 or TRBV6-3 and TRBJ2-2; maybe TRBD2 (6 bases). Germline CDR1 and CDR2: MNHEY and SVGEGT. V lost 2 bases and J lost 3, with 19 bases in between. This CDR3 has 18 residues. CDR3 residues: CASSYLEPTGVDTGELFF. CDR3 sequence (DNA): TGTGCCAGCAGTTACCTAGAGCCGACGGGAGTTGACACCGGGGAGCTGTTTTTT.

The V gene is TRBV29-1, the J gene TRBJ2-3; 9 bases map to TRBD2. The CDR3 sequence is 16 residues long. The trim removed 1 base at V and 1 base at J, leaving 6 bases unmatched. Looked up from germline, CDR1 is SQVTM and CDR2 is ANQGSEA. The CDR3 DNA reads TGCAGCGTTGAAGCCCCCGCTAGCGGGGGCACAGATACGCAGTATTTT. It codes for CSVEAPASGGTDTQYF.

The rearrangement links TRBV5-6 to TRBJ2-7, with a possible D match to TRBD1 (7 bases). Trimming took 4 bases from V and 2 from J, leaving 19 bases between them. There are 16 residues in the CDR3. CDR1 is SGHDT, CDR2 YYEEEE, per germline. The CDR3 spells CASSPPRGTATYEQYF. The CDR3 DNA reads TGTGCCAGCAGCCCCCCCCGCGGGACAGCGACCTACGAGCAGTACTTC.

The genes are TRBV5-8 and TRBJ2-7; no firm D call. The CDR3 runs 14 residues. V lost 3 bases and J 3 bases, leaving 13 bases between the germline ends. The germline gives CDR1 SGHTS, CDR2 YDEGEE. CDR3 sequence reads: CASSYGHHSYEQYF. As DNA, the CDR3 is TGTGCCAGCAGCTACGGTCACCACAGCTACGAGCAGTACTTC.

V usage is TRBV5-1 and J usage is TRBJ2-7; D gene unclear. Trimming removed 5 bases at V and 0 bases at J, with 9 bases between. Per germline, CDR1 SGHRS and CDR2 YFSETQ. The CDR3 runs 13 residues. The CDR3 nucleotides read TGCGCCAGCAGTGGAGAGAGCTCCTACGAGCAGTACTTC. It encodes CASSGESSYEQYF.

This chain uses TRBV4-3 with TRBJ2-1; D gene ambiguous. Trimming stripped 1 base from V and 3 bases from J, with 13 bases between. CDR1 is LGHNA and CDR2 is YSLEER in the germline V gene. The CDR3 is 16 amino acids. CDR3 in amino acids: CASSQAMSVSYNEQFF. The CDR3 coding sequence is TGCGCCAGCAGCCAAGCGATGAGCGTGAGCTACAATGAGCAGTTCTTC.

Notes on this clone: The junction shows a germline mismatch at one end, possibly a read error. The rearrangement uses TRBV19 and TRBJ2-5; D might be TRBD2 (5 bases). The CDR3 consists of 11 residues. In germline, CDR1 is LNHDA, CDR2 SQIVND (reference sequence). DNA of the CDR3: TGTGCCAGTAGAAATGGGGAGACCCGGTACTTC. Amino acid sequence: CASRNGETRYF.

The rearrangement joins TRBV6-1 to TRBJ1-2; a possible D gene is TRBD1 (5 bases). The CDR3 is 13 amino acids. V was trimmed by 3 bases and J by 8 bases, leaving 13 bases between them. CDR1 is MNHNS, CDR2 SASEGT, per germline. In DNA form, the CDR3 reads TGTGCCAGCAGTGATTCAGGGCTTTACGGCTACACCTTC. Translating it yields CASSDSGLYGYTF.

The rearrangement links TRBV29-1 to TRBJ2-3, with 9 nucleotides matching TRBD2. Per germline, CDR1 SQVTM and CDR2 ANQGSEA. The CDR3 is made up of 14 amino acids. The trim removed 6 bases at V and 7 bases at J, leaving 11 bases unmatched. This chain's CDR3 is CSVALLAGVNTQYF. CDR3 in DNA: TGCAGCGTGGCGTTGTTAGCGGGAGTTAATACGCAGTATTTT.

The rearrangement uses TRBV28 and TRBJ2-5; 8 bases line up with TRBD1. J lost 1 base, V lost 5 bases, and 6 bases had no gene match. The CDR3 is 15 amino acids. Germline V lookup: CDR1 MDHEN, CDR2 SYDVKM. The CDR3 bases are TGTGCCAGCAGTCCCCGGCAGGGGGCCCAAGAGACCCAGTACTTC. Translation gives CASSPRQGAQETQYF. Based on the CDR3 plus reference TRBV28 and TRBJ2-5, the full variable domain is DVKVTQSSRYLVKRTGEKVFLECVQDMDHENMFWYRQDPGLGLRLIYFSYDVKMKEKGDIPEGYSVSREKKERFSLILESASTNQTSMYLCASSPRQGAQETQYFGPGTRLLVL.

The rearrangement links TRBV9 to TRBJ2-3; the match to TRBD2 covers 9 bases. The ends lost 4 bases at V and 5 bases at J; junction bases unmatched: 8. CDR1 and CDR2 from the germline V gene are SGDLS and YYNGEE. The CDR3 is 15 residues long. The CDR3 DNA is TGTGCCAGCAGCAAGGGCGGGGGGGCCGGAGATACGCAGTATTTT. Translated, it gives CASSKGGGAGDTQYF.

The CDR3: CASSPGGISNQPQHF. CDR3 nucleotide sequence: TGTGCCAGCAGCCCCGGAGGGATTAGCAATCAGCCCCAGCATTTT. V gene TRBV9 combines with J gene TRBJ1-5, with no clear D. V was cut by 4 bases and J by 0 bases, with 11 bases left in between. The CDR3 sequence is 15 residues long. Per the germline V gene, CDR1 is SGDLS and CDR2 is YYNGEE.

This rearrangement joins TRBV12-3 or TRBV12-4 to TRBJ2-7, with D tentatively TRBD1 (5 bases). V lost 6 bases and J lost 6, with 12 bases in between. The CDR3 consists of 12 residues. The CDR3 nucleotides are TGTGCCAGCAGCCCAGGGTGGGGCGAGCAGTACTTC. Translation gives CASSPGWGEQYF.

The rearrangement links TRBV9 to TRBJ2-2; D call uncertain. Looked up from germline, CDR1 is SGDLS and CDR2 is YYNGEE. Trimming stripped 6 bases from V and 0 bases from J, with 15 bases between. The CDR3 covers 16 residues. The CDR3: CASNGGDTPNTGELFF. The CDR3 nucleotides are TGTGCCAGCAACGGTGGTGACACCCCGAACACCGGGGAGCTGTTTTTT.

This chain connects TRBV7-2 to TRBJ2-7; D might be TRBD2 (5 bases). Germline V gene data show CDR1 as SGHTA and CDR2 as FQGNSA. This CDR3 region has 13 residues. V dropped 3 bases and J dropped 0 bases, with 6 bases sitting between them. The CDR3 DNA is TGTGCCAGCAGCTTTGCGGGCTCCTACGAGCAGTACTTC. As protein: CASSFAGSYEQYF.

The V and J genes are TRBV5-1 and TRBJ1-6; possibly TRBD1 for D (6 bases). CDR1 is SGHRS and CDR2 is YFSETQ in the germline V gene. With 5 bases removed from V and 3 bases from J, the gap between germline ends came to 12 bases. CDR3 length: 15 residues. The CDR3 DNA is TGCGCCAGCAGAGGGGGGACCGTCTATAATTCACCCCTCCACTTT. Translation: CASRGGTVYNSPLHF.

The CDR3 nucleotides are TGTGCCAGCAGCGGATCGAACACTGAAGCTTTCTTT. Translated: CASSGSNTEAFF. This rearrangement joins TRBV7-9 to TRBJ1-1; no clear D. Trimming cost V 5 bases and J 1 base, with 5 bases left between them. The germline V gene has CDR1 SEHNR and CDR2 FQNEAQ (reference sequence). The CDR3 has 12 amino acids.

The rearrangement uses TRBV30 and TRBJ2-7; a weak D match, TRBD1 (5 bases). CDR3 length equals 13 residues. Germline V gives CDR1 GTSNPN, CDR2 SVGIG (reference sequence). V lost 3 bases and J lost 3, with 12 bases in between. The CDR3 here is CAWSPRRGYEQYF. In DNA form, the CDR3 reads TGTGCCTGGAGCCCCCGAAGGGGCTACGAGCAGTACTTC.

The CDR3 DNA is TGTGCCAGCAGCTGGGACAGGGACCAGACCCAGTACTTC. Encoded protein: CASSWDRDQTQYF. The chain couples TRBV7-2 to TRBJ2-5; 9 bases map to TRBD1. The CDR3 spans 13 residues. J was trimmed by 6 bases and V by 4 bases; bases with no gene match: 3. CDR1 and CDR2 (germline): SGHTA, FQGNSA. Full variable domain (outside the CDR3, taken from reference TRBV7-2 and TRBJ2-5): GAGVSQSPSNKVTEKGKDVELRCDPISGHTALYWYRQSLGQGLEFLIYFQGNSAPDKSGLPSDRFSAERTGGSVSTLTIQRTQQEDSAVYLCASSWDRDQTQYFGPGTRLLVL.

V usage is TRBV7-9 and J usage is TRBJ2-5; maybe TRBD2 (5 bases). In germline, CDR1 is SEHNR, CDR2 FQNEAQ (reference sequence). V shed 4 bases and J shed 1 base, with 13 bases lying between them. This CDR3 comprises 15 residues. CDR3: CASSSSYGVQETQYF. Here the CDR3 DNA reads TGTGCCAGCAGCTCGTCGTACGGGGTCCAAGAGACCCAGTACTTC.

The rearrangement uses TRBV9 and TRBJ1-5; 8 nucleotides match TRBD1. The germline gives CDR1 SGDLS, CDR2 YYNGEE. The CDR3 contains 15 residues. V was pared by 0 bases and J by 6 bases, with 5 bases of the junction left unmatched. For the CDR3, the DNA is TGTGCCAGCAGCGTAGGGGCAGGGGGCGGTCAGCCCCAGCATTTT. Its translation is CASSVGAGGGQPQHF.

DNA of the CDR3: TGTGCCAGCAGCGCTCGACAGGGACATAATTCACCCCTCCACTTT. This encodes CASSARQGHNSPLHF. The chain uses TRBV13 and TRBJ1-6, with TRBD1 matching 7 bases. The CDR3 contains 15 residues. Looked up from germline, CDR1 is PRHDT and CDR2 is FYEKMQ (reference sequence). V was clipped by 5 bases and J by 5 bases; unmatched bases: 6.

This clone was counted once. This chain joins TRBV6-5 and TRBJ1-1, with TRBD1 matching over 7 bases. V lost 0 bases to trimming and J lost 0 bases; unmatched junction nucleotides: 4. The CDR3 runs to 16 residues. Per the germline V gene, CDR1 is MNHEY and CDR2 is SVGAGI. The CDR3 loop reads CASSYSGTVMNTEAFF. The CDR3 nucleotides read TGTGCCAGCAGTTACTCGGGGACAGTCATGAACACTGAAGCTTTCTTT.

This clone has just one count. This chain uses TRBV28 with TRBJ1-1; the D is unclear. V lost 7 bases, J lost 1 base, and 13 bases lay in between. This CDR3 is 14 amino acids long. CDR1 and CDR2 (germline): MDHEN, SYDVKM. The CDR3 sequence is CASMRYDENTEAFF. DNA for the CDR3: TGTGCCAGCATGAGATATGATGAGAACACTGAAGCTTTCTTT.

The V gene is TRBV5-1, the J gene TRBJ1-2, with a weak D call TRBD1 (6 bases). The CDR3 is made up of 14 amino acids. Germline lookup yields CDR1 SGHRS and CDR2 YFSETQ. The V gene lost 4 bases and the J gene lost 6 bases, with 16 bases spanning the gap. The CDR3 sequence is CASSTTYPGDGYTF. The CDR3 DNA sequence: TGCGCCAGCAGCACCACCTACCCAGGGGATGGCTACACCTTC.

Here the CDR3 reads CASTGAFF. The CDR3 DNA sequence: TGCGCCAGCACGGGAGCTTTCTTT. The chain recombines TRBV10-1 with TRBJ1-1; D gene ambiguous. The CDR3 has 8 amino acids. Germline V gene data show CDR1 as WNHNN and CDR2 as SYGVQD (reference sequence). Between the trimmed V and J ends, which lost 7 bases and 10 bases, there was a span of 4 bases.

The rearrangement links TRBV2 to TRBJ2-1, with no clear D. Trimming shortened V by 3 bases and J by 0 bases, and 15 bases separated the two germline ends. The CDR3 is made up of 17 amino acids. Germline CDR1 SNHLY, CDR2 FYNNEI. The chain's CDR3 is CASSDPHSMSSYNEQFF. The CDR3 region has the DNA TGTGCCAGCAGTGACCCGCATTCTATGAGCTCCTACAATGAGCAGTTCTTC.

This clone was counted a single time. This chain uses TRBV11-2 with TRBJ1-2, with D tentatively TRBD1 (6 bases). The germline V gene encodes CDR1 SGHAT and CDR2 FQNNGV. The CDR3 loop spans 12 amino acids. V lost 0 bases to trimming and J lost 8 bases, with 7 bases between them. The CDR3 DNA follows: TGTGCCAGCAGCTTAGACAGGGGCGGCTACACCTTC. Translation gives CASSLDRGGYTF.

The chain joins TRBV6-4 to TRBJ2-1; TRBD2 might be the D (5 bases). The CDR3 is 16 residues long. CDR1 and CDR2 (germline): MRHNA, SNTAGT. Trimming stripped 4 bases from V and 0 bases from J, with 13 bases between. In DNA form, the CDR3 reads TGTGCCAGCAGTGGGGAGCGACCTAGCTCCTACAATGAGCAGTTCTTC. Its protein product is CASSGERPSSYNEQFF.

The chain joins TRBV19 to TRBJ1-2, with 7 bases fitting TRBD1. Germline trimming cut 6 bases from V and 2 bases from J; bases unmatched to any gene: 3. Germline V lookup: CDR1 LNHDA, CDR2 SQIVND (reference sequence). The CDR3 totals 13 residues. CDR3 bases: TGTGCCAGTAGACAACAGGGGAACTATGGCTACACCTTC. It specifies CASRQQGNYGYTF.

This clone is a singleton in its sample. In DNA, the CDR3 is TGTGCCAGCAGCGTAGCGGGCGAAAAACTGTTTTTT. Protein sequence: CASSVAGEKLFF. The V call is TRBV9, the J call TRBJ1-4; D call uncertain. CDR1 SGDLS and CDR2 YYNGEE come from the germline V gene. The CDR3 loop spans 12 amino acids. The germline V and J ends were trimmed by 0 bases and 8 bases, with 5 bases remaining between them.